This T cell receptor (beta chain) stems from a study of shared T cell receptors in the human thymus. Here immunoSEQ multiplex PCR was the method, and the copy in TCRdb shows in-frame clones only, minus some. In the table there are hundreds of thousands of clones, approximately 89% of which are singletons. This clone was detected only once. This CDR3 spans 14 amino acids. CDR1 and CDR2 (germline): SGHDT, YYEEEE. V shed 0 bases and J shed 2 bases, with 8 bases lying between them. The sample was also reused in another study, on human thymus T cells. That paper states: Thymus pieces cut out during corrective heart surgery were the tissue that was used. Use of V and J genes seemed skewed within the thymic and blood repertoires. Unrelated individuals reportedly shared highly overlapping thymic TCR repertoires.

The clonotype was recovered from a boy younger than two with a congenital heart defect. The rearrangement uses TRBV5-6 and TRBJ2-5; D gene uncertain. The specimen sequenced was thymocytes. The CDR3 DNA reads TGTGCCAGCAGCTTGGGGCAGATACAAGAGACCCAGTACTTC. It codes for CASSLGQIQETQYF.